The T cell receptor (beta chain) described here comes from a study of T-cell reconstitution after alpha-beta-depleted transplantation in children. Study-wide results and caveats: The high TCRbeta diversity at day 60 in some patients came from surviving recipient T cells and thymic progenitors. Several hundred expanded graft clones reportedly gave rise to the alpha-beta T cells present about two months after transplant. It was newly produced T cells that mostly accounted for T-cell counts and diversity one year after transplant.

As regards this clonotype: Antigen specificity is unknown.

Unique molecular identifiers featured in how the TCRbeta library was prepared. From the PCR reads, TCRdb called clonotypes with MiXCR, one entry per CDR3 protein. The repertoire has 450,000 to 550,000 distinct CDR3 sequences, more than 9.5% of them found once; the top ten carry approximately 15%. The CDR3 has 14 amino acids. V dropped 0 bases and J dropped 7 bases, with 10 bases sitting between them. The germline CDR1 and CDR2 sequences are MNHEY and SVGEGT. The chain links TRBV6-2 or TRBV6-3 to TRBJ2-1; a possible D gene is TRBD2 (6 bases). The sample was PBMCs, mostly from graft donor cells, taken 180 days after TCRalphabeta/CD19-depleted stem cell transplant. The receptor was isolated from a female patient aged 2-15 years who had a stem cell transplant for aplastic anemia, so the T cells may come from the graft donor. CDR3 loop: CASSYSKRVNEQFF. The CDR3, as DNA: TGTGCCAGCAGTTACTCGAAGCGGGTTAATGAGCAGTTCTTC.